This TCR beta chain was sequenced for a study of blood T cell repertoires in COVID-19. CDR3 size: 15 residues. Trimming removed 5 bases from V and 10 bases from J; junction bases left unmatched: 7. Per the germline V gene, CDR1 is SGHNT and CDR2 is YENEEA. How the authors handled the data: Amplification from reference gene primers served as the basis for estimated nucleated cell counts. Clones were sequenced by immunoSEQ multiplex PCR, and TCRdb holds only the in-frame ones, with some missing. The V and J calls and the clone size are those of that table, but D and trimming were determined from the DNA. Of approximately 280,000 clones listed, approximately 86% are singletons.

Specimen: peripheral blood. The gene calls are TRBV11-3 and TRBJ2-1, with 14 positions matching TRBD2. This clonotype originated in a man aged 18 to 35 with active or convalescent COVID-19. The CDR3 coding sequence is TGTGCCAGCAGCCACGGACTAGCGGGGGGCACCGAGCAGTTCTTC. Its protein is CASSHGLAGGTEQFF.